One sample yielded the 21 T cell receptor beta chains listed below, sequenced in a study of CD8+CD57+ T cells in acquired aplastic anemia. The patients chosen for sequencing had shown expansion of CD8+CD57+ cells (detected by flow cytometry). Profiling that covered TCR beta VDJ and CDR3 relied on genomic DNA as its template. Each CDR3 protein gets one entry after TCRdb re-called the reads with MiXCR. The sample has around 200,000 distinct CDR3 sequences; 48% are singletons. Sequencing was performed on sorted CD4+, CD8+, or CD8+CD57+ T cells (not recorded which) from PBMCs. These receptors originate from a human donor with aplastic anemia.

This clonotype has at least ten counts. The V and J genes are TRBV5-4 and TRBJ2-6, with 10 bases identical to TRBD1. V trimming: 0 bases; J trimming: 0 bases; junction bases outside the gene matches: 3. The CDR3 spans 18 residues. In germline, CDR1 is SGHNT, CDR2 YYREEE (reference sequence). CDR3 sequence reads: CASSLGQGAPSGANVLTF. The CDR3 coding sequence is TGTGCCAGCAGCTTGGGACAGGGGGCGCCCTCTGGGGCCAACGTCCTGACTTTC.

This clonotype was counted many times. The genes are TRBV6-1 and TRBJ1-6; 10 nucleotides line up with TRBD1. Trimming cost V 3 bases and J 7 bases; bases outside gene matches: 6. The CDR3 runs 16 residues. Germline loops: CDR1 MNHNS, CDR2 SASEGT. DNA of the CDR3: TGTGCCAGCAGTGATCTCCCGGGACAGGGGAATTCACCCCTCCACTTT. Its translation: CASSDLPGQGNSPLHF.

The CDR3 loop reads CASSQGQGGRGYTF. CDR3 nucleotide sequence: TGTGCCAGCAGCCAAGGACAGGGGGGTCGGGGCTACACCTTC. The V and J genes are TRBV5-6 and TRBJ1-2, with 10 bases that match TRBD1. Looked up from germline, CDR1 is SGHDT and CDR2 is YYEEEE. The V and J ends lost 4 bases and 8 bases, in that order; junction bases with no gene match: 8. The CDR3 loop spans 14 amino acids.

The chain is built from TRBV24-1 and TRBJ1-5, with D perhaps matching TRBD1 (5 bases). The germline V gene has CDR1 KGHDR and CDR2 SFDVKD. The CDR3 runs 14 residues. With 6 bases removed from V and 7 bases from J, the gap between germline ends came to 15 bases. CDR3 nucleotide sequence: TGTGCCACCAGTATCCGGGGGGAGAGCCAGCCCCAGCATTTT. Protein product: CATSIRGESQPQHF.

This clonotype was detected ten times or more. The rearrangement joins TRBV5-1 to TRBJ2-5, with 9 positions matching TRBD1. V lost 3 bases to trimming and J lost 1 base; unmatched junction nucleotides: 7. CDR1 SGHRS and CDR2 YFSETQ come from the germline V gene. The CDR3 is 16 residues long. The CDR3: CASSWGQGNRQETQYF. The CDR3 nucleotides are TGCGCCAGCAGCTGGGGACAGGGAAACCGCCAAGAGACCCAGTACTTC.

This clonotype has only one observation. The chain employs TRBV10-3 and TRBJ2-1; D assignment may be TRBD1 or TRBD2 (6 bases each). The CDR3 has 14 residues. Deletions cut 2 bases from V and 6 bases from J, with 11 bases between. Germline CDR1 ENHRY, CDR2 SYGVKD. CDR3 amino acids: CAISEGGPGNEQFF. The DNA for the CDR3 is TGTGCCATCAGTGAGGGGGGGCCTGGCAATGAGCAGTTCTTC.

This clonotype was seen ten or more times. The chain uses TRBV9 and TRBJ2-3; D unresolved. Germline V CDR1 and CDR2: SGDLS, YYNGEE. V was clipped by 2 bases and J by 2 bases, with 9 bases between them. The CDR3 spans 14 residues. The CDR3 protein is CASSVYTSTDTQYF. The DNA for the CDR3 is TGTGCCAGCAGCGTGTATACCTCCACAGATACGCAGTATTTT.

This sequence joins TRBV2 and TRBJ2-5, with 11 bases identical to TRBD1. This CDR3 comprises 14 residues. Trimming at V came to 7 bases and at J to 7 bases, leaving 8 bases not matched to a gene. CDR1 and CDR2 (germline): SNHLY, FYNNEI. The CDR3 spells CASIGQGAVGTQYF. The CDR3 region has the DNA TGTGCCAGCATTGGACAGGGGGCCGTGGGGACCCAGTACTTC.

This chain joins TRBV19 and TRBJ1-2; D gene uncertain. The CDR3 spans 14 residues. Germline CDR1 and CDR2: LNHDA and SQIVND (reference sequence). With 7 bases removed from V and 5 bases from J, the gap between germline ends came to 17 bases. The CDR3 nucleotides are TGTGCCAGTACCGCGGCACAACAAGATTATGGCTACACCTTC. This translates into CASTAAQQDYGYTF.

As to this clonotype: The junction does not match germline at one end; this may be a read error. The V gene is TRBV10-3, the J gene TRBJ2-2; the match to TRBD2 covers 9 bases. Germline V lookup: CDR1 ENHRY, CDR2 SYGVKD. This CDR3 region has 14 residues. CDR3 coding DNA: TGTGCCATCACTAGCGGGGCGTACACCGGGGAGCCGTTTTTT. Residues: CAITSGAYTGEPFF.

The CDR3 bases are TGCAGTGCTAGAGATAGCGGGGGCTTAAATGAGCAGTTCTTC. It translates to CSARDSGGLNEQFF. J is TRBJ2-1 and V is TRBV20-1, with TRBD2 matching 9 bases. The CDR3 sequence is 14 residues long. Unmatched junction bases numbered 4, after V lost 0 bases and J lost 7 bases. The V gene's germline CDR1 is DFQATT and CDR2 SNEGSKA (reference sequence).

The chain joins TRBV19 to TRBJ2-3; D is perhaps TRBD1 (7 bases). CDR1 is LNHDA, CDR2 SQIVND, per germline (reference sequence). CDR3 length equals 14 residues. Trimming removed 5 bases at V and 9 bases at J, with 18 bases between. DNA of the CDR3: TGTGCCAGTAGTCCGGAGGGACAGCCAAGCACGCAGTATTTT. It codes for CASSPEGQPSTQYF. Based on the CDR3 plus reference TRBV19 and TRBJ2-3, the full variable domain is DGGITQSPKYLFRKEGQNVTLSCEQNLNHDAMYWYRQDPGQGLRLIYYSQIVNDFQKGDIAEGYSVSREKKESFPLTVTSAQKNPTAFYLCASSPEGQPSTQYFGPGTRLTVL.

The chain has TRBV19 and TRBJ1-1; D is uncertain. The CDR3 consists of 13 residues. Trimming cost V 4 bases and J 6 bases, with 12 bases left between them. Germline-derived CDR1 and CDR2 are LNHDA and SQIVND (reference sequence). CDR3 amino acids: CASSSRPYAEAFF. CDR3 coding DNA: TGTGCCAGTAGTAGTCGGCCCTACGCTGAAGCTTTCTTT.

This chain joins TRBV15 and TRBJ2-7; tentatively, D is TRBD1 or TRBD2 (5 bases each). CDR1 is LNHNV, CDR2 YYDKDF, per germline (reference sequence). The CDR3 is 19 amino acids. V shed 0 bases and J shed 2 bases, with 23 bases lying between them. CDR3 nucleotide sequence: TGTGCCACCAGCAGAGACGGAACCGGTGGGGCGGGCCGTGCCTACGAGCAGTACTTC. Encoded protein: CATSRDGTGGAGRAYEQYF.

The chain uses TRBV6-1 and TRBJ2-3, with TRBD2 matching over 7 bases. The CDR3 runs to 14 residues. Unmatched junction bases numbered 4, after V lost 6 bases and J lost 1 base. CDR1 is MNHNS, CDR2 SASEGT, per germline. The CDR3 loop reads CASRRLARTDTQYF. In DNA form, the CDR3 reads TGTGCCAGCAGGCGACTAGCCCGCACAGATACGCAGTATTTT.

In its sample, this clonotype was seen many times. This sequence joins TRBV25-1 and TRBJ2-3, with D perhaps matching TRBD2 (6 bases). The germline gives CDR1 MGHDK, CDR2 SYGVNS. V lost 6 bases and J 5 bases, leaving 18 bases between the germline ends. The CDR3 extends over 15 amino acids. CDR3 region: CASRAAGRARDTQYF. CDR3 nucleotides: TGTGCCAGCAGGGCAGCGGGCCGTGCAAGAGATACGCAGTATTTT.

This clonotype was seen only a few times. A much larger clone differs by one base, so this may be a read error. The CDR3 sequence is CASGLPGKDTQYF. As DNA, the CDR3 is TGTGCCAGCGGCCTGCCCGGGAAGGATACGCAGTATTTT. The chain employs TRBV12-3 or TRBV12-4 and TRBJ2-3, with D possibly being TRBD2 (5 bases). This CDR3 is 13 amino acids long. V lost 8 bases and J 6 bases, leaving 15 bases between the germline ends.

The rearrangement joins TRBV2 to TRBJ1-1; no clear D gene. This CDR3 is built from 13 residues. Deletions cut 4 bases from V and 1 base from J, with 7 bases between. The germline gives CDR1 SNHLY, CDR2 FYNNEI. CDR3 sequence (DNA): TGTGCCAGCAGTGTCATGGCGAACACTGAAGCTTTCTTT. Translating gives CASSVMANTEAFF.

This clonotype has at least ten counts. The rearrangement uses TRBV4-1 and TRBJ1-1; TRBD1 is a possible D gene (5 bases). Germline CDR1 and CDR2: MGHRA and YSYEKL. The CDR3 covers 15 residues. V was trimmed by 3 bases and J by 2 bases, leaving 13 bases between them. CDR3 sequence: CASSQTGTANTEAFF. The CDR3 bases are TGCGCCAGCAGCCAGACCGGGACGGCTAACACTGAAGCTTTCTTT.

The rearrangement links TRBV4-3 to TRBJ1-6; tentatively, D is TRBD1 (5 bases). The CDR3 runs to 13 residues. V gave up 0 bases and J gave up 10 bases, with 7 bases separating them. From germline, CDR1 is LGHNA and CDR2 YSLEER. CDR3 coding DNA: TGCGCCAGCAGCCAAGAGGGGGGGTCACCCCTCCACTTT. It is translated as CASSQEGGSPLHF.

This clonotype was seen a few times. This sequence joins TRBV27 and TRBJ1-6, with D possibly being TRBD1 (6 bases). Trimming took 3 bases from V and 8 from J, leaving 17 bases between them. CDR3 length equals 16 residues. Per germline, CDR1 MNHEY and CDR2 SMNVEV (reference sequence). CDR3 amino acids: CASSFLSDRLYSPLHF. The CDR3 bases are TGTGCCAGCAGTTTCCTTTCGGACAGACTTTATTCACCCCTCCACTTT.